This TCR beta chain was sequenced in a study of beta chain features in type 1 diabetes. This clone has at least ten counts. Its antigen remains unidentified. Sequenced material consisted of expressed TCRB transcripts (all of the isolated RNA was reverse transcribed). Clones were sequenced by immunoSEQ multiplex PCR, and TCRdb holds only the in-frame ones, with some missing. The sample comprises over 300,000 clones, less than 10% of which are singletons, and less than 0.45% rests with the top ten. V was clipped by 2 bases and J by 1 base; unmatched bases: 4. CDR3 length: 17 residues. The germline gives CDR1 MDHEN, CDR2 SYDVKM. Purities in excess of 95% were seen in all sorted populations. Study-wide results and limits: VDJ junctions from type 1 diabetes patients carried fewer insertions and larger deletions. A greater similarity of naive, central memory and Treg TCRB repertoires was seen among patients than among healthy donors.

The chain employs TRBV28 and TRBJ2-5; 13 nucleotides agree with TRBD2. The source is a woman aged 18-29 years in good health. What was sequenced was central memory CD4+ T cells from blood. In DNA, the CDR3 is TGTGCCAGCAGTTTAGAGGGACTAGCGGGGCTCCAAGAGACCCAGTACTTC. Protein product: CASSLEGLAGLQETQYF.